These 30 T cell receptor beta chains were all obtained from the same sample, sequenced in a study of CD8 T cells in Susac syndrome. The authors reverse transcribed about 0.45 to 1 ug RNA with random hexamers. TCRdb reprocessed the immunoSEQ multiplex PCR reads via MiXCR and lists one record per CDR3 protein. Of fewer than 85,000 distinct CDR3 sequences in the sample, around 93% were seen once. Sequenced sample: CD8+ T cells from PBMCs. Every receptor here comes from a human donor with Susac syndrome.

The chain joins TRBV7-2 to TRBJ2-5, with unresolved D. Per the germline V gene, CDR1 is SGHTA and CDR2 is FQGNSA. Trimming removed 4 bases from V and 7 bases from J, with 16 bases in between. The CDR3 consists of 14 residues. CDR3 coding DNA: TGTGCCAGCAGCTCGGAAGGACCGCGAGGGACCCAGTACTTC. Translated, it gives CASSSEGPRGTQYF.

This clonotype has a handful of counts. V is TRBV12-5 and J is TRBJ2-7, with no clear D. The CDR3 loop spans 10 amino acids. With 4 bases removed from V and 3 bases from J, the gap between germline ends came to 1 base. CDR1 and CDR2 from the germline V gene are LGHNT and FRNRAP. CDR3 coding DNA: TGTGCTAGTGGTTACTACGAGCAGTACTTC. Translated: CASGYYEQYF.

This rearrangement joins TRBV4-2 to TRBJ2-7; D perhaps matches TRBD2 (6 bases). Germline loops: CDR1 LGHNA, CDR2 YNFKEQ. Trimming removed 2 bases at V and 1 base at J, with 12 bases between. The CDR3 runs 15 residues. The CDR3 DNA follows: TGTGCCAGCAGCCAATTGTATAGCGGTTCCTACGAGCAGTACTTC. Translating it yields CASSQLYSGSYEQYF.

The chain joins TRBV19 to TRBJ2-3; D unresolved. V lost 6 bases and J 1 base, leaving 11 bases between the germline ends. The CDR3 runs 14 residues. From germline, CDR1 is LNHDA and CDR2 SQIVND (reference sequence). CDR3 nucleotides: TGTGCCAGTAGCCAGATTCCAGGCACAGATACGCAGTATTTT. This codes for CASSQIPGTDTQYF.

The J gene is TRBJ1-1, the V gene TRBV30, with 8 nucleotides matching TRBD1. The CDR3 has 14 residues. Germline V gene sequence: CDR1 GTSNPN, CDR2 SVGIG (reference sequence). V shed 4 bases and J 6 bases; nucleotides not matched to a gene: 10. CDR3 coding DNA: TGTGCCTGGATGTTCCAGACAGGGGTAGCTGAAGCTTTCTTT. Its translation is CAWMFQTGVAEAFF.

J is TRBJ1-5 and V is TRBV28; D gene uncertain. CDR1 MDHEN and CDR2 SYDVKM come from the germline V gene. The V end was cut by 8 bases, the J end by 0 bases, with 17 bases between. The CDR3 consists of 16 residues. The CDR3 region is CASQEGKGYSNQPQHF. The CDR3 DNA follows: TGTGCCAGCCAAGAGGGAAAGGGATATAGCAATCAGCCCCAGCATTTT.

The chain links TRBV7-9 to TRBJ1-4; D is unclear. The CDR3 length is 14 residues. Germline CDR1 reads SEHNR; CDR2 reads FQNEAQ (reference sequence). V gave up 1 base and J gave up 5 bases, with 8 bases separating them. DNA of the CDR3: TGTGCCAGCAGCTTAGTCGGGAGGAATGAAAAACTGTTTTTT. Protein: CASSLVGRNEKLFF.

The chain employs TRBV5-6 and TRBJ1-2; D perhaps matches TRBD1 (6 bases). Germline V CDR1 and CDR2: SGHDT, YYEEEE. CDR3 size: 15 residues. Trimming took off 1 base at V and 4 bases at J, with 14 bases between the two ends. CDR3 in amino acids: CASSLRGTVAYGYTF. CDR3 DNA: TGTGCCAGCAGCTTGAGGGGGACGGTCGCCTATGGCTACACCTTC. Using reference TRBV5-6 and TRBJ1-2 for the parts outside the CDR3, the full variable domain is DAGVTQSPTHLIKTRGQQVTLRCSPKSGHDTVSWYQQALGQGPQFIFQYYEEEERQRGNFPDRFSGHQFPNYSSELNVNALLLGDSALYLCASSLRGTVAYGYTFGSGTRLTVV.

The chain recombines TRBV12-3 or TRBV12-4 with TRBJ2-1; 7 nucleotides agree with TRBD1. The junction had 8 bases not matched to a gene; V was cut back by 1 base and J by 5 bases. The length of the CDR3 is 16 residues. This chain's CDR3 is CASSLGTGQPHNEQFF. The CDR3 coding sequence is TGTGCCAGCAGTTTAGGGACAGGCCAACCACACAATGAGCAGTTCTTC.

The chain joins TRBV3-1 to TRBJ2-7; tentative D call: TRBD2 (5 bases). V was clipped by 0 bases and J by 3 bases, with 9 bases between them. The germline CDR1 and CDR2 sequences are LGHDT and YNNKEL (reference sequence). The CDR3 sequence is 14 residues long. This chain's CDR3 is CASSQERGLYEQYF. The CDR3 DNA follows: TGTGCCAGCAGCCAAGAACGGGGTCTCTACGAGCAGTACTTC.

The V gene is TRBV7-3, the J gene TRBJ1-2; D is perhaps TRBD1 (6 bases). This CDR3 is built from 15 residues. Trimming shortened V by 5 bases and J by 1 base, and 14 bases separated the two germline ends. In germline, CDR1 is SGHTA, CDR2 FQGTGA. In DNA form, the CDR3 reads TGTGCCAGCAGCGAGGGACAACTTCTTAACTATGGCTACACCTTC. Its protein product is CASSEGQLLNYGYTF.

The V call is TRBV4-1, the J call TRBJ2-7, with 8 bases lining up with TRBD1. Trimming cost V 3 bases and J 2 bases; bases outside gene matches: 6. CDR3 length: 15 amino acids. CDR1 is MGHRA, CDR2 YSYEKL, per germline. Here the CDR3 DNA reads TGCGCCAGCAGCCAGGGACAGGCGATTACCTACGAGCAGTACTTC. It specifies CASSQGQAITYEQYF.

The rearrangement uses TRBV5-1 and TRBJ1-1, with a tentative D call TRBD1 (5 bases). V was clipped by 5 bases and J by 3 bases, with 17 bases between them. The germline CDR1 and CDR2 sequences are SGHRS and YFSETQ. This CDR3 is built from 15 residues. Here the CDR3 DNA reads TGCGCCAGCAGTGAGGGGCTGACCTGGGACACTGAAGCTTTCTTT. Translated, it gives CASSEGLTWDTEAFF.

The chain couples TRBV9 to TRBJ2-2; 7 bases align to TRBD2. Germline V gives CDR1 SGDLS, CDR2 YYNGEE. This CDR3 is 16 amino acids long. Unmatched junction bases numbered 7, after V lost 1 base and J lost 4 bases. The CDR3 loop reads CASSVPSSGLTGELFF. As DNA, the CDR3 is TGTGCCAGCAGCGTACCTTCTAGCGGCCTCACCGGGGAGCTGTTTTTT.

The V gene is TRBV14, the J gene TRBJ1-2; D may be TRBD1 (5 bases). The germline V gene has CDR1 SGHDN and CDR2 FVKESK. V lost 1 base to trimming and J lost 3 bases, with 15 bases between them. This CDR3 comprises 16 residues. The CDR3 here is CASSQGYRGLDYGYTF. The CDR3 nucleotides are TGTGCCAGCAGCCAAGGGTATCGGGGACTCGACTATGGCTACACCTTC. Supplemented by reference TRBV14 and TRBJ1-2, the full variable domain reads EAGVTQFPSHSVIEKGQTVTLRCDPISGHDNLYWYRRVMGKEIKFLLHFVKESKQDESGMPNNRFLAERTGGTYSTLKVQPAELEDSGVYFCASSQGYRGLDYGYTFGSGTRLTVV.

V and J are TRBV29-1 and TRBJ1-1; possibly TRBD1 for D (5 bases). The germline gives CDR1 SQVTM, CDR2 ANQGSEA. This CDR3 has 13 residues. The V and J ends lost 7 bases and 8 bases respectively, with 20 bases between them. The CDR3 sequence is CSGIEAGAAEAFF. CDR3 sequence (DNA): TGCAGCGGGATTGAGGCCGGGGCCGCGGAAGCTTTCTTT.

The chain joins TRBV5-6 to TRBJ2-3; D not resolved. The CDR3 is made up of 12 amino acids. Trimming shortened V by 4 bases and J by 6 bases, and 9 bases separated the two germline ends. The germline gives CDR1 SGHDT, CDR2 YYEEEE. The CDR3 bases are TGTGCCAGCAGCCTCTATCGGGATACGCAGTATTTT. This translates into CASSLYRDTQYF.

In its sample, this clonotype was seen once. V is TRBV29-1 and J is TRBJ2-1; 12 bases map to TRBD2. Trimming at V came to 0 bases and at J to 6 bases, leaving 6 bases not matched to a gene. Per the germline V gene, CDR1 is SQVTM and CDR2 is ANQGSEA. The CDR3 is 16 amino acids. Here the CDR3 reads CSVEDRELAGGNEQFF. The CDR3 DNA follows: TGCAGCGTTGAAGATCGGGAACTAGCGGGAGGCAATGAGCAGTTCTTC.

The chain combines TRBV4-1 with TRBJ1-1; 8 bases are shared with TRBD1. Trimming cost V 4 bases and J 1 base; bases outside gene matches: 5. The germline gives CDR1 MGHRA, CDR2 YSYEKL. The CDR3 length is 15 residues. The CDR3 spells CASSLRQGSNTEAFF. CDR3 DNA sequence: TGCGCCAGCAGCCTAAGACAGGGGTCGAACACTGAAGCTTTCTTT.

The rearrangement joins TRBV29-1 to TRBJ2-2; a possible D gene is TRBD2 (6 bases). V gave up 6 bases and J gave up 4 bases, with 18 bases separating them. Germline CDR1 and CDR2: SQVTM and ANQGSEA. The CDR3 runs to 15 residues. The CDR3 coding sequence is TGCAGCGTGGCCGGTACTAGCCCGAGCACCGGGGAGCTGTTTTTT. Its translation: CSVAGTSPSTGELFF.

The chain links TRBV7-9 to TRBJ2-5, with TRBD2 as a possible D gene (5 bases). Germline V gene lookup returns CDR1 SEHNR and CDR2 FQNEAQ (reference sequence). V gave up 1 base and J gave up 1 base, with 10 bases separating them. CDR3 size: 15 residues. CDR3 nucleotides: TGTGCCAGCAGCTTAGTAGTCGGGGTCCAAGAGACCCAGTACTTC. This translates into CASSLVVGVQETQYF.

This chain links TRBV5-1 with TRBJ2-7; tentatively, D is TRBD1 or TRBD2 (5 bases each). Trimming left V 2 bases short and J 0 bases short, with 12 bases between. The CDR3 loop spans 15 amino acids. Germline loops: CDR1 SGHRS, CDR2 YFSETQ. CDR3 loop: CASSLSGGSSYEQYF. The CDR3 DNA sequence: TGCGCCAGCAGCTTAAGTGGGGGAAGCTCCTACGAGCAGTACTTC.

V usage is TRBV29-1 and J usage is TRBJ2-7, with TRBD2 matching 12 bases. CDR3 size: 16 residues. The V gene's germline CDR1 is SQVTM and CDR2 ANQGSEA. With 2 bases clipped from V and 0 bases from J, the junction kept 5 bases outside the gene matches. CDR3 in amino acids: CSVESGLAGTSYEQYF. The CDR3 DNA sequence: TGCAGCGTTGAAAGTGGACTAGCGGGAACCTCCTACGAGCAGTACTTC.

The table lists this clonotype with a count of one. This chain joins TRBV5-1 and TRBJ1-1, with TRBD1 identical over 7 bases. This CDR3 contains 14 residues. In germline, CDR1 is SGHRS, CDR2 YFSETQ. V lost 0 bases and J lost 5; bases outside the gene matches: 4. CDR3 sequence reads: CASSLVSGGTEAFF. CDR3 in DNA: TGCGCCAGCAGCTTGGTATCAGGGGGGACTGAAGCTTTCTTT.

The V call is TRBV7-9, the J call TRBJ2-1; TRBD2 aligns across 9 bases. V was pared by 5 bases and J by 8 bases, with 7 bases of the junction left unmatched. This CDR3 has 14 amino acids. The germline gives CDR1 SEHNR, CDR2 FQNEAQ (reference sequence). CDR3: CASSRLREGDEQFF. The CDR3 region has the DNA TGTGCCAGCAGCAGGTTGCGGGAGGGGGATGAGCAGTTCTTC.

The chain uses TRBV7-2 and TRBJ2-1, with D maybe TRBD2 (5 bases). V lost 3 bases, J lost 7 bases, and 13 bases lay in between. The germline CDR1 and CDR2 sequences are SGHTA and FQGNSA. The CDR3 loop spans 14 amino acids. The CDR3 here is CASSFKRHVNEQFF. CDR3 in DNA: TGTGCCAGCAGCTTCAAGCGGCACGTTAATGAGCAGTTCTTC.

The rearrangement joins TRBV9 to TRBJ2-7, with 8 nucleotides matching TRBD2. Germline CDR1 is SGDLS and CDR2 is YYNGEE. There are 15 residues in the CDR3. With V trimmed by 4 bases and J by 2 bases, 8 bases remained unmatched. The CDR3 sequence: CASSPLSGSAYEQYF. For the CDR3, the DNA is TGTGCCAGCAGCCCGTTGAGCGGGAGTGCCTACGAGCAGTACTTC.

The rearrangement joins TRBV20-1 to TRBJ2-2; D unresolved. V lost 6 bases and J lost 7, with 6 bases in between. Looked up from germline, CDR1 is DFQATT and CDR2 is SNEGSKA (reference sequence). CDR3 size: 10 residues. The CDR3 DNA reads as TGCAGTGCGCGGAACGGGGAGCTGTTTTTT. Translating gives CSARNGELFF.

The rearrangement uses TRBV4-2 and TRBJ2-7, with TRBD1 identical over 9 bases. V was pared by 2 bases and J by 2 bases, with 7 bases of the junction left unmatched. The CDR3 covers 16 residues. Germline V CDR1 and CDR2: LGHNA, YNFKEQ. The CDR3 spells CASSQNAQGATYEQYF. CDR3 coding DNA: TGTGCCAGCAGCCAAAATGCACAGGGGGCGACCTACGAGCAGTACTTC.

This chain links TRBV4-2 with TRBJ2-1, with 9 nucleotides matching TRBD2. This CDR3 has 15 amino acids. With 1 base clipped from V and 9 bases from J, the junction kept 7 bases outside the gene matches. The germline V gene encodes CDR1 LGHNA and CDR2 YNFKEQ. The CDR3, as DNA: TGTGCCAGCAGCCAAGCCGGGACTAGCATGGTTGAGCAGTTCTTC. Its protein is CASSQAGTSMVEQFF.